These 3 T cell receptor beta chains originate from one sample sequenced in a study of T cell responses to AZD1222 COVID-19 vaccine. Profiled with immunoSEQ multiplex PCR; TCRdb holds only in-frame clones, not every one. The table has 150,000 to 200,000 clones, 90% seen once. This sample comprised peripheral blood, obtained on day 0 of AZD1222 vaccination. These receptors were obtained from an adult in good health.

J is TRBJ2-7 and V is TRBV18; D is unresolved. The germline V gene encodes CDR1 KGHSH and CDR2 LQKENI. Between the trimmed V and J ends, which lost 2 bases and 4 bases, there was a span of 9 bases. This CDR3 is 13 amino acids long. The CDR3: CASSPGQDYEQYF. The CDR3 DNA reads as TGTGCCAGCTCACCAGGGCAGGATTACGAGCAGTACTTC.

The genes are TRBV3-1 (or the pseudogene TRBV3-2) and TRBJ1-1; no clear D gene. CDR1 and CDR2 (germline): LGHDT, YNNKEL (reference sequence). With 1 base removed from V and 3 bases from J, the gap between germline ends came to 6 bases. The CDR3 is 13 amino acids. The CDR3 loop is CASSQVQYTEAFF. The CDR3 DNA reads TGTGCCAGCAGCCAAGTTCAGTACACTGAAGCTTTCTTT.

The J gene is TRBJ1-4, the V gene TRBV6-1; the D gene is possibly TRBD1 (5 bases). Germline loops: CDR1 MNHNS, CDR2 SASEGT. The CDR3 covers 16 residues. Trimming removed 0 bases at V and 8 bases at J, with 16 bases between. CDR3 loop: CASSEAVGDVEEKLFF. The DNA of the CDR3 is TGTGCCAGCAGTGAAGCTGTAGGGGACGTAGAGGAAAAACTGTTTTTT.